The 7 T cell receptor beta chains given below trace back to one sample, sequenced in a study of shared clonotypes between healthy human individuals. Here immunoSEQ multiplex PCR was the method, and the copy in TCRdb shows in-frame clones only, minus some. The sample includes over 2,000,000 clones, around 93% of them seen just once. Naivety among CD8 cells was defined by CD45RO negativity and positive CCR7 selection, thereby excluding terminally differentiated effector memory CD45RA+ cells. The sample consisted of naive CD8+ T cells from PBMCs. The receptors shown here come from a man between 18 and 29 years old in good health. Some clones in this sample may be carry-over from other donors' samples.

The chain is built from TRBV6-5 and TRBJ2-1; 7 nucleotides align to TRBD2. The V gene's germline CDR1 is MNHEY and CDR2 SVGAGI. J lost 3 bases, V lost 6 bases, and 5 bases had no gene match. CDR3 length equals 14 residues. The DNA for the CDR3 is TGTGCCAGCAGCTTCAGCGGGAACTACAATGAGCAGTTCTTC. This encodes CASSFSGNYNEQFF.

This sequence joins TRBV4-1 and TRBJ1-5, with 8 positions matching TRBD1. Germline loops: CDR1 MGHRA, CDR2 YSYEKL. J gave up 4 bases and V 3 bases, and 5 bases lay outside the gene matches. CDR3 length: 15 amino acids. The CDR3 DNA follows: TGCGCCAGCAGCCACTCCGGACAGGGAAATCAGCCCCAGCATTTT. Translation gives CASSHSGQGNQPQHF.

This clone was recorded only once. CDR3 in DNA: TGCGCCAGCAGCCCCGCTGGGGGGGAGTGGGTTGAAAAACTGTTTTTT. Its translation: CASSPAGGEWVEKLFF. This sequence joins TRBV4-1 and TRBJ1-4; tentatively, D is TRBD1 (5 bases). Trimming took off 4 bases at V and 7 bases at J, with 19 bases between the two ends. Germline V lookup: CDR1 MGHRA, CDR2 YSYEKL. The CDR3 spans 16 residues.

The chain couples TRBV6-6 to TRBJ1-1; tentatively, D is TRBD1 (5 bases). Germline CDR1 reads MNHNY; CDR2 reads SVGAGI (reference sequence). V lost 0 bases to trimming and J lost 11 bases, with 19 bases between them. The CDR3 consists of 15 residues. The CDR3 here is CASSYSEGIGVGAFF. The CDR3 DNA reads TGTGCCAGCAGTTACTCGGAGGGGATCGGTGTGGGGGCTTTCTTT.

V is TRBV29-1 and J is TRBJ2-3; no definite D call. The germline V and J ends were trimmed by 3 bases and 2 bases, with 9 bases remaining between them. Germline V gene sequence: CDR1 SQVTM, CDR2 ANQGSEA. CDR3 length: 13 residues. The CDR3 bases are TGCAGCGTTGAGTTCGGTCCCACAGATACGCAGTATTTT. This codes for CSVEFGPTDTQYF.

The chain is built from TRBV10-3 and TRBJ2-7; D gene uncertain. Germline CDR1 reads ENHRY; CDR2 reads SYGVKD. Trimming left V 10 bases short and J 1 base short, with 17 bases between. The CDR3 spans 14 residues. CDR3 sequence reads: CATTDILPSYEQYF. Written as DNA, the CDR3 is TGTGCCACCACAGACATTCTTCCTTCCTACGAGCAGTACTTC.

The CDR3 DNA follows: TGCGCCAGCCGGACGGACGGGAGGACTGAAGCTTTCTTT. Translation gives CASRTDGRTEAFF. J is TRBJ1-1 and V is TRBV5-1; D not resolved. CDR3 length equals 13 residues. Germline assignment: CDR1 SGHRS and CDR2 YFSETQ. The germline V and J ends were trimmed by 7 bases and 5 bases, with 15 bases remaining between them.